Described below is a single T cell receptor (beta chain) sequence and its context. Its antigen is undetermined. The data stem from a study of OX40 agonist ivuxolimab in advanced cancers. General study findings and limits: Individuals who were partial responders at 0.1-3.0 mg/kg had clonal expansion that ranked among the lowest. Some of the nonresponding patients also showed low levels of normalized T-cell clonal expansion.

CDR3 length equals 15 residues. Germline V CDR1 and CDR2: SGDLS, YYNGEE. Trimming removed 3 bases from V and 3 bases from J; junction bases left unmatched: 7. The data were produced by immunoSEQ multiplex PCR, yet TCRdb's version contains in-frame clones alone and is incomplete. The data show some 74,000 clones, with over 75% seen just once and 0.5% to 0.6% held by the top ten. This sample comprised CD4+ or CD8+ T cells sorted from blood, obtained in a trial of the OX40 agonist ivuxolimab. This chain connects TRBV9 to TRBJ2-7; 9 bases are a match to TRBD2. The receptor was isolated from an adult with an advanced solid tumor such as melanoma, head and neck, liver or kidney cancer. The CDR3 protein is CASSAHSSGNYEQYF. CDR3 DNA: TGTGCCAGCAGCGCGCACTCTAGCGGGAACTACGAGCAGTACTTC.